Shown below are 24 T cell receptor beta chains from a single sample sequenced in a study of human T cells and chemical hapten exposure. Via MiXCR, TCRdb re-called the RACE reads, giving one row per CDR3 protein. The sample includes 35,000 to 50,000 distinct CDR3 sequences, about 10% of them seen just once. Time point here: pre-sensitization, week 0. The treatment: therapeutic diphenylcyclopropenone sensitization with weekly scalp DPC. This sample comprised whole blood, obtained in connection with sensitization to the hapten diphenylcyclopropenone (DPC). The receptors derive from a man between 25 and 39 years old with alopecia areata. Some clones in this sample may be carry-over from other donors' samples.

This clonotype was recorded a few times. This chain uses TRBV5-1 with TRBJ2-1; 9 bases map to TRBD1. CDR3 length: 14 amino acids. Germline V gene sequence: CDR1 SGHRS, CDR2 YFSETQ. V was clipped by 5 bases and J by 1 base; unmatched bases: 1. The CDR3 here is CASSGTGSYNEQFF. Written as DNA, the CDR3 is TGCGCCAGCAGTGGGACAGGGTCCTACAATGAGCAGTTCTTC.

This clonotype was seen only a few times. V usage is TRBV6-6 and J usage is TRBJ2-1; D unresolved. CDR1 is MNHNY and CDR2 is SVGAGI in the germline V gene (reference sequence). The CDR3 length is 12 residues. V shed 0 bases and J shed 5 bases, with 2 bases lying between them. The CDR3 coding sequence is TGTGCCAGCAGTTACTCAGACAATGAGCAGTTCTTC. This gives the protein CASSYSDNEQFF.

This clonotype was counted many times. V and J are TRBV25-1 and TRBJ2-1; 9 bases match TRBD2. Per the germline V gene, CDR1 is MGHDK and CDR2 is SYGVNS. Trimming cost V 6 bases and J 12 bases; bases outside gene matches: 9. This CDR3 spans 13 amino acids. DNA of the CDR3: TGTGCCAGCAGCGCCATCCTTAGCGGGGGGCAGTTCTTC. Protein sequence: CASSAILSGGQFF.

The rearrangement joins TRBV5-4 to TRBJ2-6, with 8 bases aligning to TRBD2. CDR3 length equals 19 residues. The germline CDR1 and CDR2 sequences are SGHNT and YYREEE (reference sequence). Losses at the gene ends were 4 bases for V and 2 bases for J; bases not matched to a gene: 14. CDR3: CASSDTGRGSGTGANVLTF. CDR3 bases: TGTGCCAGCAGCGATACAGGGCGAGGTAGCGGGACTGGGGCCAACGTCCTGACTTTC.

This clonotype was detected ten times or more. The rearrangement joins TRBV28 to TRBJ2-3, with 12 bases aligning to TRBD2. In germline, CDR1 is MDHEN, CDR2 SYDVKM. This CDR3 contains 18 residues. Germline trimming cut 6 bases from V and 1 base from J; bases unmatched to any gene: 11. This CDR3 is CASSPGTSGRGRTDTQYF. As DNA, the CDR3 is TGTGCCAGCAGCCCAGGGACTAGCGGGCGAGGCCGCACAGATACGCAGTATTTT.

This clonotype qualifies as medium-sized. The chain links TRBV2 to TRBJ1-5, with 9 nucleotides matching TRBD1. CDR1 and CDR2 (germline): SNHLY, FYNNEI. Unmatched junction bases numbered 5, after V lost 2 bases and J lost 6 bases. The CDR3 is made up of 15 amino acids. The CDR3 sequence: CASSEYRGLSQPQHF. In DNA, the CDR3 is TGTGCCAGCAGTGAATACAGGGGGCTTAGTCAGCCCCAGCATTTT. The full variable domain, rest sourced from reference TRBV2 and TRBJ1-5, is EPEVTQTPSHQVTQMGQEVILRCVPISNHLYFYWYRQILGQKVEFLVSFYNNEISEKSEIFDDQFSVERPDGSNFTLKIRSTKLEDSAMYFCASSEYRGLSQPQHFGDGTRLSIL.

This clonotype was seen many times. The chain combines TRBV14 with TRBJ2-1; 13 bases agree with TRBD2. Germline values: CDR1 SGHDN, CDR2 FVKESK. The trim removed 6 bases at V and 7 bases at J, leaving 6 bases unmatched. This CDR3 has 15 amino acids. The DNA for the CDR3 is TGTGCCAGCAGTCTACTAGCGGGAGGGGGGAATGAGCAGTTCTTC. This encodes CASSLLAGGGNEQFF.

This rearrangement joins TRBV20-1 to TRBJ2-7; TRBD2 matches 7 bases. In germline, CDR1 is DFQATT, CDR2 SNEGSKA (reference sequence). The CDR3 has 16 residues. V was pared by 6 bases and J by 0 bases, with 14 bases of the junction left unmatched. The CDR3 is CSATLRGGGSSYEQYF. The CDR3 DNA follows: TGCAGTGCCACATTAAGGGGCGGCGGGAGCTCCTACGAGCAGTACTTC.

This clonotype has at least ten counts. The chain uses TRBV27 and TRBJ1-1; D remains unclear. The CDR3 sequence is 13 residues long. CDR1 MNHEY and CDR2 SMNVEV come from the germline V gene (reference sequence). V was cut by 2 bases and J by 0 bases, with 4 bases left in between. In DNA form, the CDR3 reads TGTGCCAGCAGTTTAATCCTGAACACTGAAGCTTTCTTT. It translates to CASSLILNTEAFF.

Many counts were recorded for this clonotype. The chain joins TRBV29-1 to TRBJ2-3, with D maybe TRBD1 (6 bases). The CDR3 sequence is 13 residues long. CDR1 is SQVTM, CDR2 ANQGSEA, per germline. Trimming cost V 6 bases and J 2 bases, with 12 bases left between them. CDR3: CSVLRTVTDTQYF. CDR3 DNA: TGCAGCGTACTACGGACAGTCACAGATACGCAGTATTTT.

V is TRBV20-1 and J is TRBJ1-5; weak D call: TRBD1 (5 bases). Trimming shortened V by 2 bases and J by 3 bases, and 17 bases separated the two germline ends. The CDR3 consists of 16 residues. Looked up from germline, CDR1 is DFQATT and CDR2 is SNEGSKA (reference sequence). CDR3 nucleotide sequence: TGCAGTGCTAGACCCGCCTCTGGGGGGACCAATCAGCCCCAGCATTTT. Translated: CSARPASGGTNQPQHF.

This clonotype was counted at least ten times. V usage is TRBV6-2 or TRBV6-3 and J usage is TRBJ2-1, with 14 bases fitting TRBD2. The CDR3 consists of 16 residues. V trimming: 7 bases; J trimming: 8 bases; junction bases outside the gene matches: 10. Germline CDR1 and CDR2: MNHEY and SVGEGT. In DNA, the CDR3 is TGTGCCAGCACCGCATCCGGACTAGCGGGAGGAGATGAGCAGTTCTTC. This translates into CASTASGLAGGDEQFF.

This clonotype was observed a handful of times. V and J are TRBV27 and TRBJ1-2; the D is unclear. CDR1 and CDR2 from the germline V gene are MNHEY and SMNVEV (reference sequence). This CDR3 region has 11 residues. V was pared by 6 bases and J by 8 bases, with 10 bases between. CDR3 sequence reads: CASRDVYGYTF. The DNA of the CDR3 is TGTGCCAGCAGGGACGTTTACGGCTACACCTTC.

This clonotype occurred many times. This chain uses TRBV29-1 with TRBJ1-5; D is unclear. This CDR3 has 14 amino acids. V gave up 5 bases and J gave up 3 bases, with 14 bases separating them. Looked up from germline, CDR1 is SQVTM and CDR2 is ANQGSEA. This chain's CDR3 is CSVRNGGHNQPQHF. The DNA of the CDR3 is TGCAGCGTTCGAAACGGAGGCCACAATCAGCCCCAGCATTTT. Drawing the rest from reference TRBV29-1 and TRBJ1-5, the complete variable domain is SAVISQKPSRDICQRGTSLTIQCQVDSQVTMMFWYRQQPGQSLTLIATANQGSEATYESGFVIDKFPISRPNLTFSTLTVSNMSPEDSSIYLCSVRNGGHNQPQHFGDGTRLSIL.

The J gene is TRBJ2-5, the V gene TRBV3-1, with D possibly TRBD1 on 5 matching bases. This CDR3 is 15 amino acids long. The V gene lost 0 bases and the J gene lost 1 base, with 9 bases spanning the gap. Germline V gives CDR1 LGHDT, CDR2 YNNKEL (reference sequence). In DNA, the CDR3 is TGTGCCAGCAGCCAAGAGAGCAGGGCCCAAGAGACCCAGTACTTC. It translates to CASSQESRAQETQYF.

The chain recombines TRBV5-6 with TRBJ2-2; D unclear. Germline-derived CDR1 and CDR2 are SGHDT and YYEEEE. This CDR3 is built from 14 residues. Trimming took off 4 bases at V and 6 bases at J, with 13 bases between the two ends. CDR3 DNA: TGTGCCAGCAGCCCCCCCAATTATGCCGGGGAGCTGTTTTTT. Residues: CASSPPNYAGELFF.

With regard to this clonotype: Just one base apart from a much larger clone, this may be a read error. CDR3 in DNA: TGCAGTGCTAGAAAAACAGGTTCCAGCAATCAGTCCCAGCATTTT. Encoded protein: CSARKTGSSNQSQHF. The J gene is TRBJ1-5, the V gene TRBV20-1; D possibly corresponds to TRBD1 (5 bases). This CDR3 has 15 amino acids. Germline CDR1 is DFQATT and CDR2 is SNEGSKA (reference sequence).

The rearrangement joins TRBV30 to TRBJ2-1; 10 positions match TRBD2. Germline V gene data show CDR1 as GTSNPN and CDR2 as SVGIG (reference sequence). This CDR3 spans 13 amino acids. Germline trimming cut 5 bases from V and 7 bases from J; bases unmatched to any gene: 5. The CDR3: CAWASGSSNEQFF. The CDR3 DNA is TGTGCCTGGGCTAGCGGGAGTTCGAATGAGCAGTTCTTC. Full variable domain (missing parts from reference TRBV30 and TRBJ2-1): SQTIHQWPATLVQPVGSPLSLECTVEGTSNPNLYWYRQAAGRGLQLLFYSVGIGQISSEVPQNLSASRPQDRQFILSSKKLLLSDSGFYLCAWASGSSNEQFFGPGTRLTVL.

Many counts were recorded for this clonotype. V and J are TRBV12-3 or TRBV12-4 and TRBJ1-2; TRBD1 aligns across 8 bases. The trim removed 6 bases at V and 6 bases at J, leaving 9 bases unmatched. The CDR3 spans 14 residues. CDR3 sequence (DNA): TGTGCCAGCAGGCCTAGCGGACAGGGCAATGGCTACACCTTC. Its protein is CASRPSGQGNGYTF.

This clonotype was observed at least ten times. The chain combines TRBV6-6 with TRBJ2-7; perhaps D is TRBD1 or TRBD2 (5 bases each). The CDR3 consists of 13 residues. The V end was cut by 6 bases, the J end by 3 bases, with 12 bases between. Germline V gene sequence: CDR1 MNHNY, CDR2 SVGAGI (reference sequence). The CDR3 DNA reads TGTGCCAGCAGCCTCGGGGCTAGCTACGAGCAGTACTTC. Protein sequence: CASSLGASYEQYF.

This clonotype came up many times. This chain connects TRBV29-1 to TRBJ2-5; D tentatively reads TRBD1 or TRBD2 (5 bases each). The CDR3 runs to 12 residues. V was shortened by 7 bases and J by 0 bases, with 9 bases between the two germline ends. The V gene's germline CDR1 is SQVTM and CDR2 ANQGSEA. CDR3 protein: CSAREYQETQYF. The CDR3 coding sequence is TGCAGCGCCAGGGAGTACCAAGAGACCCAGTACTTC.

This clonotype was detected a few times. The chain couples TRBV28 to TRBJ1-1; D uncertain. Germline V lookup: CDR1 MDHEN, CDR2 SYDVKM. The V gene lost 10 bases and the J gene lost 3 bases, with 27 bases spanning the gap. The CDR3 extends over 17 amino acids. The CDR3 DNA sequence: TGTGCCATCTCGACCCGCGGTATACACGCTGGGGACACTGAAGCTTTCTTT. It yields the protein CAISTRGIHAGDTEAFF.

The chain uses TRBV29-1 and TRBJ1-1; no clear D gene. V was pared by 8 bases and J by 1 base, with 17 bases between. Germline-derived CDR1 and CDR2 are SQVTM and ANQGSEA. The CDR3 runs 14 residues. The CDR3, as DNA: TGCAGCCATCGGCGAGGCAGCCAGAACACTGAAGCTTTCTTT. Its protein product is CSHRRGSQNTEAFF.

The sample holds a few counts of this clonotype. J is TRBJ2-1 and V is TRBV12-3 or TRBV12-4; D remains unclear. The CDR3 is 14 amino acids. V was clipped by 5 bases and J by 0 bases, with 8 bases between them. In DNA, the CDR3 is TGTGCCAGCAGTATCGCCCGCTCCTACAATGAGCAGTTCTTC. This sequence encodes CASSIARSYNEQFF.